This entry lists 11 T cell receptor beta chains sequenced from one sample in a study of neurological immune-mediated disorders. TCRdb fed the 5' RACE reads into MiXCR, producing one record per CDR3 protein. This sample has 40,000 or so distinct CDR3 sequences, with about 14% found just once. The material sequenced was PBMCs. All receptors come from a woman in her 50s with HTLV-1-associated myelopathy (HAM/TSP).

The chain has TRBV5-1 and TRBJ2-2, with D hard to call. V dropped 4 bases and J dropped 1 base, with 11 bases sitting between them. CDR3 length: 15 amino acids. From germline, CDR1 is SGHRS and CDR2 YFSETQ. The CDR3 loop reads CASSPSPENTGELFF. DNA for the CDR3: TGCGCCAGCAGCCCGAGTCCCGAGAACACCGGGGAGCTGTTTTTT.

V and J are TRBV5-1 and TRBJ1-1, with TRBD1 as a possible D gene (5 bases). The germline CDR1 and CDR2 sequences are SGHRS and YFSETQ. Trimming shortened V by 2 bases and J by 5 bases, and 13 bases separated the two germline ends. The CDR3 has 14 residues. This CDR3 reads CASSFGTQGTEAFF. The DNA for the CDR3 is TGCGCCAGCAGCTTTGGAACTCAGGGTACTGAAGCTTTCTTT. Full variable domain (missing parts from reference TRBV5-1 and TRBJ1-1): KAGVTQTPRYLIKTRGQQVTLSCSPISGHRSVSWYQQTPGQGLQFLFEYFSETQRNKGNFPGRFSGRQFSNSRSEMNVSTLELGDSALYLCASSFGTQGTEAFFGQGTRLTVV.

There are many counts of this clonotype. The V call is TRBV6-5, the J call TRBJ2-7; the match to TRBD1 covers 7 bases. V shed 6 bases, J shed 2 bases, and the junction held 7 bases outside the gene matches. The CDR3 is 14 amino acids. Germline CDR1 and CDR2: MNHEY and SVGAGI. Here the CDR3 reads CASSPRGSPYEQYV. The CDR3 DNA is TGTGCCAGCAGCCCCAGGGGGTCCCCCTACGAGCAGTACGTC.

Ten or more counts support this clonotype. The J gene is TRBJ2-3, the V gene TRBV7-2; 9 nucleotides match TRBD2. Germline trimming cut 5 bases from V and 12 bases from J; bases unmatched to any gene: 15. The CDR3 has 15 residues. Germline lookup yields CDR1 SGHTA and CDR2 FQGNSA. CDR3 sequence: CASSPQASGAPLQYF. DNA of the CDR3: TGTGCCAGCAGCCCCCAAGCTAGCGGGGCGCCTTTACAGTATTTT.

Sample share makes this clonotype medium-sized. V is TRBV7-3 and J is TRBJ2-2; D may be TRBD2 (6 bases). The length of the CDR3 is 20 residues. Trimming cost V 2 bases and J 4 bases, with 26 bases left between them. The germline gives CDR1 SGHTA, CDR2 FQGTGA. CDR3 coding DNA: TGTGCCAGCAGCTTACGGCCTGGGACTCTCCACGGCAGCCTCACCGGGGAGCTGTTTTTT. It encodes CASSLRPGTLHGSLTGELFF.

This clonotype came up many times. The J gene is TRBJ2-4, the V gene TRBV6-2 or TRBV6-3; no firm D call. CDR1 and CDR2 from the germline V gene are MNHEY and SVGEGT. Trimming left V 0 bases short and J 0 bases short, with 6 bases between. The CDR3 contains 15 residues. CDR3 residues: CASSYSMVAKNIQYF. The CDR3 DNA reads TGTGCCAGCAGTTACTCGATGGTAGCCAAAAACATTCAGTACTTC.

Ten or more counts support this clonotype. The chain joins TRBV4-2 to TRBJ1-4; 7 positions agree with TRBD1. The CDR3 extends over 16 amino acids. CDR1 is LGHNA and CDR2 is YNFKEQ in the germline V gene. The V segment lost 4 bases and the J segment 5 bases; nucleotides outside the gene matches: 10. This chain's CDR3 is CASSPYPGQQNEKLFF. CDR3 nucleotides: TGTGCCAGCAGCCCATATCCGGGACAGCAAAATGAAAAACTGTTTTTT.

This clonotype was found a few times. The CDR3 sequence: CASSQGDWTYEQYF. The DNA for the CDR3 is TGTGCCAGCAGCCAAGGAGACTGGACCTACGAGCAGTACTTC. This sequence joins TRBV14 and TRBJ2-7; no firm D call. CDR1 is SGHDN and CDR2 is FVKESK in the germline V gene. The CDR3 is made up of 14 amino acids. Trimming removed 1 base from V and 2 bases from J, with 9 bases in between.

For this clonotype: This may arise from a read error, as a much more abundant clone is one base away. V usage is TRBV7-9 and J usage is TRBJ1-2; a possible D gene is TRBD1 (5 bases). Trimming stripped 5 bases from V and 11 bases from J, with 18 bases between. This CDR3 has 13 amino acids. Germline-derived CDR1 and CDR2 are SEHNR and FQNEAQ (reference sequence). The CDR3, as DNA: TGTGCCAGCAGCCCGGGCCATCAGGGAGAATACACCTTC. Translating it yields CASSPGHQGEYTF.

Regarding this clonotype: Because it lacks the conserved phenylalanine or tryptophan at the end, this CDR3 is likely a read error. The rearrangement joins TRBV12-3 or TRBV12-4 to TRBJ2-5; 7 bases are a match to TRBD1. The CDR3 spans 14 residues. The CDR3 DNA reads TGTGCAAGCAGTCCCGGACAGGTTCAAGAGACCCAGTACTAC. This gives the protein CASSPGQVQETQYY.

This clonotype was observed at least ten times. This rearrangement joins TRBV24-1 to TRBJ1-5; D not certain. The CDR3 totals 12 residues. The germline CDR1 and CDR2 sequences are KGHDR and SFDVKD. The V and J ends lost 2 bases and 7 bases respectively, with 5 bases between them. The CDR3 protein is CATSDSGQPQHF. CDR3 in DNA: TGTGCCACCAGTGATTCGGGACAGCCCCAGCATTTT.